This TCR beta chain was profiled in a study of blood T cell repertoires in COVID-19. Participants were aged 18 to 89 years, lived in 24 US areas, and enrolled virtually. Cohort assignment relied on participant-reported clinical history. CDR3 length: 13 residues. The V gene lost 3 bases and the J gene lost 1 base, with 9 bases spanning the gap. Germline assignment: CDR1 DFQATT and CDR2 SNEGSKA (reference sequence). Clones were read by immunoSEQ multiplex PCR, and TCRdb kept only the in-frame ones, dropping some. The table has about 280,000 clones, 90% seen once; the top ten hold 1.7%. The receptor was derived from a woman under 30 with acute COVID-19. The sequenced material came from PBMCs or T cells enriched from blood (not recorded which). The rearrangement joins TRBV20-1 to TRBJ2-5; TRBD1 is a possible D gene (6 bases). The CDR3 region is CSASKGGQETQYF. The CDR3, as DNA: TGCAGTGCTAGTAAAGGGGGCCAAGAGACCCAGTACTTC.